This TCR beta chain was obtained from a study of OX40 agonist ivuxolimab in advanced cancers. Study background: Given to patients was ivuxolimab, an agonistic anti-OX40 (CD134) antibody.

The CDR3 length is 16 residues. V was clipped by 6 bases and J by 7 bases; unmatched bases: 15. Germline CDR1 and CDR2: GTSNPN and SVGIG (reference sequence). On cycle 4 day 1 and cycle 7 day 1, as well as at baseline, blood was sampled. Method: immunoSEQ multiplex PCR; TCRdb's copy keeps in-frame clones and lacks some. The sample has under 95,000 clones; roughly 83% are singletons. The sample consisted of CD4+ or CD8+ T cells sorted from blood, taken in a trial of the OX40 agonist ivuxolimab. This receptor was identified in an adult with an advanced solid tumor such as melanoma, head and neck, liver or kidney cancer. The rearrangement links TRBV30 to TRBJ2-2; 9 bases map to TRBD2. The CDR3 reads CACPGLADVRGGELFF. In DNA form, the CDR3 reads TGTGCCTGTCCGGGACTAGCAGATGTCCGGGGCGGGGAGCTGTTTTTT.